These T cell receptor beta chains were read from a single sample in a study of PD-1 blockade in classical Hodgkin lymphoma. Profiled with immunoSEQ multiplex PCR; TCRdb holds only in-frame clones, not every one. This table holds just over 25,000 clones, about nine tenths found once. The material sequenced was peripheral blood mononuclear cells (PBMCs), taken at baseline. These TCRs come from a human donor with classical Hodgkin lymphoma. Each CDR3 is given without its conserved first and last residue. Each record gives: V gene, J gene, CDR3 protein.

TRBV30	TRBJ2-2	AWGGGGGSGELF
TRBV9	TRBJ1-4	ASSAGTNEKLF
TRBV5-1	TRBJ1-1	ASSSGQPGTEAF
TRBV5-1	TRBJ2-3	ASSFRRGARTDTQY
TRBV7-8	TRBJ1-6	ASSFNRGGDSPLH
TRBV4-2	TRBJ2-7	ASSQVAGGPYEQY
TRBV5-6	TRBJ2-7	ASSNNRDRTSYEQY
TRBV7-9	TRBJ1-2	ASSLSGADNYGYT
TRBV25-1	TRBJ2-1	ASSERQGPNNEQF
TRBV5-1	TRBJ2-3	ASSLGTATDTQY
TRBV5-1	TRBJ2-2	ASSLVGTSVVGGELF